The next 15 T cell receptor beta chains were all read from a single sample in a study of cytomegalovirus exposure and HLA in healthy donors. Clones were sequenced by immunoSEQ multiplex PCR, and TCRdb holds only the in-frame ones, with some missing. This sample has 150,000 to 200,000 clones, with 75% to 90% found just once. Source material: PBMCs. The receptors shown here come from a young man in good health and CMV-seropositive.

This chain uses TRBV5-6 with TRBJ1-3; no reliable D call. CDR1 and CDR2 from the germline V gene are SGHDT and YYEEEE. The CDR3 consists of 13 residues. V was clipped by 3 bases and J by 7 bases, with 11 bases between them. The CDR3 reads CASSYGRLNTIYF. DNA of the CDR3: TGTGCCAGCAGCTACGGCAGGCTTAACACCATATATTTT.

This chain uses TRBV7-2 with TRBJ1-5; D is uncertain. The germline V gene has CDR1 SGHTA and CDR2 FQGNSA. The V gene lost 1 base and the J gene lost 7 bases, with 11 bases spanning the gap. This CDR3 region has 14 residues. The CDR3 nucleotides read TGTGCCAGCAGCTTAGTGGGAGGAAACCAGCCCCAGCATTTT. As protein: CASSLVGGNQPQHF.

V is TRBV9 and J is TRBJ1-1; maybe TRBD1 (5 bases). V gave up 4 bases and J gave up 4 bases, with 17 bases separating them. The CDR3 runs 15 residues. Germline V gene data show CDR1 as SGDLS and CDR2 as YYNGEE. The chain's CDR3 is CASSQEQGVGTEAFF. The CDR3, as DNA: TGTGCCAGCAGCCAGGAACAAGGGGTCGGCACTGAAGCTTTCTTT.

The rearrangement links TRBV11-1 to TRBJ2-7, with 9 positions matching TRBD1. The CDR3 length is 14 residues. Germline lookup yields CDR1 SGHAT and CDR2 FQDESV (reference sequence). Trimming took 6 bases from V and 5 from J; bases not matched to a gene: 8. The CDR3 loop is CASSLSGTGNEQYF. CDR3 nucleotide sequence: TGTGCCAGCAGTCTTTCCGGGACAGGGAACGAGCAGTACTTC.

The rearrangement joins TRBV28 to TRBJ2-1; 14 positions match TRBD2. Trimming cost V 6 bases and J 4 bases; bases outside gene matches: 2. Germline lookup yields CDR1 MDHEN and CDR2 SYDVKM. The CDR3 runs 15 residues. In DNA form, the CDR3 reads TGTGCCAGCAGGGGGACTAGCGGGAGATACAATGAGCAGTTCTTC. This codes for CASRGTSGRYNEQFF.

The chain joins TRBV27 to TRBJ2-7; D might be TRBD2 (5 bases). The CDR3 totals 13 residues. The germline V and J ends were trimmed by 5 bases and 2 bases, with 10 bases remaining between them. Germline assignment: CDR1 MNHEY and CDR2 SMNVEV (reference sequence). The CDR3 here is CASSGGFPYEQYF. The CDR3 DNA reads as TGTGCCAGCAGTGGCGGGTTCCCCTACGAGCAGTACTTC.

This rearrangement joins TRBV27 to TRBJ1-5, with 10 bases identical to TRBD1. Germline CDR1 reads MNHEY; CDR2 reads SMNVEV (reference sequence). Germline trimming cut 5 bases from V and 0 bases from J; bases unmatched to any gene: 7. The CDR3 is 17 amino acids. CDR3 region: CASSPGTGANSNQPQHF. The CDR3 DNA is TGTGCCAGCAGTCCGGGGACAGGGGCGAATAGCAATCAGCCCCAGCATTTT.

V is TRBV7-2 and J is TRBJ2-7; TRBD2 aligns across 11 bases. This CDR3 has 17 residues. Germline-derived CDR1 and CDR2 are SGHTA and FQGNSA. Unmatched junction bases numbered 5, after V lost 1 base and J lost 0 bases. DNA for the CDR3: TGTGCCAGCAGCTTAGGGGGACTAGCGGCTAGCTCCTACGAGCAGTACTTC. This sequence encodes CASSLGGLAASSYEQYF. The full variable domain, with the rest looked up from reference TRBV7-2 and TRBJ2-7, is GAGVSQSPSNKVTEKGKDVELRCDPISGHTALYWYRQSLGQGLEFLIYFQGNSAPDKSGLPSDRFSAERTGGSVSTLTIQRTQQEDSAVYLCASSLGGLAASSYEQYFGPGTRLTVT.

This clone was counted a few times. This chain connects TRBV14 to TRBJ2-5, with D tentatively TRBD1 (6 bases). Between the trimmed V and J ends, which lost 2 bases and 2 bases, there was a span of 12 bases. From germline, CDR1 is SGHDN and CDR2 FVKESK. CDR3 length: 15 amino acids. CDR3 bases: TGTGCCAGCAGCCAACGGACAGTAAATCAAGAGACCCAGTACTTC. Protein product: CASSQRTVNQETQYF.

This clone was seen a single time. The chain joins TRBV5-1 to TRBJ2-1, with a possible D match to TRBD1 (5 bases). The CDR3 sequence is 16 residues long. V was shortened by 0 bases and J by 0 bases, with 10 bases between the two germline ends. CDR1 and CDR2 (germline): SGHRS, YFSETQ. The DNA of the CDR3 is TGCGCCAGCAGCTTGGTTGGGGCCAGCTCCTACAATGAGCAGTTCTTC. It specifies CASSLVGASSYNEQFF.

This chain connects TRBV28 to TRBJ1-2; D remains ambiguous. Looked up from germline, CDR1 is MDHEN and CDR2 is SYDVKM. The CDR3 totals 12 residues. V dropped 10 bases and J dropped 4 bases, with 13 bases sitting between them. The CDR3 protein is CATRPPGYGYTF. For the CDR3, the DNA is TGTGCCACCAGGCCACCCGGCTATGGCTACACCTTC.

The V gene is TRBV19, the J gene TRBJ1-1; D is unresolved. The CDR3 is made up of 16 amino acids. The germline CDR1 and CDR2 sequences are LNHDA and SQIVND (reference sequence). V was pared by 5 bases and J by 2 bases, with 18 bases between. CDR3 protein: CASSLGIARINTEAFF. The CDR3 DNA is TGTGCCAGTAGTCTCGGGATCGCCCGAATCAACACTGAAGCTTTCTTT.

The sample holds one count of this clone. This rearrangement joins TRBV29-1 to TRBJ1-2; 8 bases match TRBD1. The CDR3 consists of 14 residues. After removal of 5 bases from V and 5 bases from J, the junction contained 10 bases not matched to a gene. Germline assignment: CDR1 SQVTM and CDR2 ANQGSEA. As DNA, the CDR3 is TGCAGCGTTAACCCGGACAGGGCGGGGTATGGCTACACCTTC. Its translation: CSVNPDRAGYGYTF.

This sequence joins TRBV27 and TRBJ2-1, with 9 bases aligning to TRBD2. Germline values: CDR1 MNHEY, CDR2 SMNVEV (reference sequence). The CDR3 sequence is 19 residues long. After removal of 5 bases from V and 5 bases from J, the junction contained 19 bases not matched to a gene. The CDR3 DNA follows: TGTGCCAGCAGTCCTAGCGGGAAAGCGCTTGGGGCCCCACACAATGAGCAGTTCTTC. It is translated as CASSPSGKALGAPHNEQFF.

The chain is built from TRBV25-1 and TRBJ2-3; 9 bases fit TRBD1. The germline gives CDR1 MGHDK, CDR2 SYGVNS. This CDR3 is 15 amino acids long. Trimming cost V 6 bases and J 4 bases; bases outside gene matches: 8. The CDR3 coding sequence is TGTGCCAGCAGAGGACAGGGGACCCTCTCAGATACGCAGTATTTT. Protein product: CASRGQGTLSDTQYF.